This is a list of T cell receptor beta chains from one sample in a study of cytomegalovirus exposure and HLA in healthy donors. Sequencing was performed with immunoSEQ multiplex PCR; in TCRdb, only in-frame clones are kept and a portion is missing. The sample shows roughly 100,000 clones, more than 75% of them seen only once. The sequencing sample was made of PBMCs. The receptors were gathered from a human donor in good health. CDR3s leave out the opening cysteine and the closing phenylalanine or tryptophan.

TRBJ1-1 TRBV30 AWSVPWTGKAF
TRBJ2-5 TRBV7-9 ASSRTGNRETQY
TRBJ1-1 TRBV4-1 ASSQDGGQGYNTEAF
TRBJ2-1 TRBV25-1 ASSEWAGYNEQF
TRBJ2-7 TRBV6-5 ASSQDRGQEQY
TRBJ2-7 TRBV27 ASSARQGGTSYEQY
TRBJ2-2 TRBV4-2 ASSQDILAADTGELF
TRBJ2-1 TRBV29-1 SVTGQSNNEQF
TRBJ2-7 TRBV6-1 ASSKDSYEQY
TRBJ2-1 TRBV7-2 ASSAGMDRGLYNEQF
TRBJ2-7 TRBV5-1 ASAPGTSAEQY
TRBJ1-2 TRBV19 ASSIGGGYT
TRBJ2-2 TRBV6-1 ASSPTNTGELF
TRBJ2-2 TRBV7-9 ASSPEGSGELF
TRBJ2-1 TRBV30 ALNGARGGNEQF
. TRBV9 ASSVGGSYEQY
TRBJ2-5 TRBV5-1 ASSATGEAVETQY
TRBJ1-6 TRBV28 ASSPTGVGVDSPLH
TRBJ1-1 TRBV5-1 ASSLVGSLNTEAF
TRBJ2-1 TRBV7-8 ASRPTLTSGRNNEQF
TRBJ1-1 TRBV30 AWRTDRITEAF
TRBJ1-3 TRBV10-3 AISESFGNTIY
TRBJ2-3 TRBV28 ASSSPSGLDTQY
TRBJ2-3 TRBV5-1 ASRAGGADTQY
TRBJ2-5 TRBV2 ASRAQGLARQETQY
TRBJ1-2 TRBV19 ASSLQGVSGYT
TRBJ1-6 TRBV27 ASSLTLQGVSPLH
TRBJ2-7 TRBV7-2 ASSISDPRRFTYEQY
TRBJ1-1 TRBV4-3 ASSQGVGGQKNTEAF
TRBJ1-1 TRBV18 ASSPDPRASGTEAF
TRBJ1-2 TRBV10-3 AISESPSQQGADYGYT
TRBJ2-5 TRBV9 ASSPGGLAGGQETQY
TRBJ2-2 TRBV18 ASSPPGQRSTGELF
TRBJ1-1 TRBV19 ASSIEALGDTEAF
TRBJ2-3 TRBV19 ASTETGGVTDTQY
. TRBV7-9 ASSRRTGHSGEQY
TRBJ2-7 TRBV5-4 ASSLTGYEQY
TRBJ1-2 TRBV27 ASSSGQGGFYGYT
TRBJ2-5 TRBV27 ASSLSGTPAETQY
TRBJ2-2 TRBV6-5 ASSYFSGTGPGELF
TRBJ1-5 TRBV7-8 ASSLAGPGQPQH
TRBJ2-3 TRBV25-1 ASEDRAADTQY
TRBJ1-1 TRBV28 ASSLNPGANTEAF
TRBJ1-5 TRBV5-4 ASSSQPGQNQPQH
TRBJ2-7 TRBV7-6 ASSPRIFGGDYEQY
TRBJ2-3 TRBV5-1 ASSPGGPSTDTQY
TRBJ1-1 TRBV5-1 ASSLAWQGGNEAF
TRBJ2-1 TRBV7-2 ASSRLQRGGNEQF
TRBJ2-5 TRBV7-2 ASSLREGWETQY
TRBJ1-2 TRBV27 ASSLSIRADYGYT
TRBJ2-7 TRBV5-6 ASSLRGEGVGEQY
TRBJ2-3 TRBV5-1 ASSLFGSGGAGTDTQY
TRBJ2-7 TRBV9 ASSPRRYSYEQY
TRBJ2-1 TRBV7-9 ASNNRGRDDEQF